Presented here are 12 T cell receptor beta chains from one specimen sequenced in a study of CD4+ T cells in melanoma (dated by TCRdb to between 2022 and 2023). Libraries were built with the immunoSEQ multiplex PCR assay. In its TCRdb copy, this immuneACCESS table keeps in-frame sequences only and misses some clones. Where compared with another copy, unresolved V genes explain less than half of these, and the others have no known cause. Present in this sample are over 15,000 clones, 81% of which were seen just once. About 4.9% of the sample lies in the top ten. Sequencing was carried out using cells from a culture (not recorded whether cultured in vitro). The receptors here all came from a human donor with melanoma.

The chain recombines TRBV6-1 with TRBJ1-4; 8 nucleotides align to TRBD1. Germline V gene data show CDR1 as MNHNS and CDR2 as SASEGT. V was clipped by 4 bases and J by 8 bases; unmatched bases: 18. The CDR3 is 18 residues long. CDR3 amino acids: CASSVRADRGGLGEKLFF. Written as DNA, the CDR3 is TGTGCCAGCAGTGTCCGCGCAGACAGGGGCGGTTTAGGGGAAAAACTGTTTTTT.

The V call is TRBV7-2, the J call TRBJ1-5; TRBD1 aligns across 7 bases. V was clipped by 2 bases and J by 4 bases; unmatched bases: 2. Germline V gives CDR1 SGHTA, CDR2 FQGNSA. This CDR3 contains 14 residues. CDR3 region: CASSLQGGNQPQHF. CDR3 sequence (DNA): TGTGCCAGCAGCTTACAGGGGGGAAATCAGCCCCAGCATTTT.

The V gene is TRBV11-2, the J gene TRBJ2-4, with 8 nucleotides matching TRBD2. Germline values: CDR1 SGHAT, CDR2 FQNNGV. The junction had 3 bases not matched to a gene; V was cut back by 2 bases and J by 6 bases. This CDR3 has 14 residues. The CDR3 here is CASSLTRGANIQYF. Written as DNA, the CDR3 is TGTGCCAGCAGCTTAACGCGGGGGGCAAACATTCAGTACTTC.

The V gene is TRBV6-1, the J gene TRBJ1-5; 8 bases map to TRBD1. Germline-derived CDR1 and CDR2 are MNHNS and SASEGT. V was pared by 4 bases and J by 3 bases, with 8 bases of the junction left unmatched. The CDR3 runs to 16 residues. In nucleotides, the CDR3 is TGTGCCAGCAGTGCTCGTACAGGGGGTAACAATCAGCCCCAGCATTTT. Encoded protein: CASSARTGGNNQPQHF.

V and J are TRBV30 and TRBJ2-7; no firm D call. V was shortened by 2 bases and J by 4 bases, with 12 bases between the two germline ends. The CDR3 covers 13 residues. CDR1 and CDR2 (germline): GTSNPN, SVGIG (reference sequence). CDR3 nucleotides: TGTGCCTGGAGTCCTCAGGACGGATACGAGCAGTACTTC. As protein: CAWSPQDGYEQYF. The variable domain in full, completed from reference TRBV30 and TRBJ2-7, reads SQTIHQWPATLVQPVGSPLSLECTVEGTSNPNLYWYRQAAGRGLQLLFYSVGIGQISSEVPQNLSASRPQDRQFILSSKKLLLSDSGFYLCAWSPQDGYEQYFGPGTRLTVT.

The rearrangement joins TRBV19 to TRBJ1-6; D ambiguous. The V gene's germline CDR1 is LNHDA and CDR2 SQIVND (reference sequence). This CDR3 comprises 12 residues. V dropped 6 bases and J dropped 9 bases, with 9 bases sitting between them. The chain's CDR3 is CASRDLISPLHF. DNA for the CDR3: TGTGCCAGTAGGGACCTAATTTCACCCCTCCACTTT. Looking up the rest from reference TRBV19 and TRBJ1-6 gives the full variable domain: DGGITQSPKYLFRKEGQNVTLSCEQNLNHDAMYWYRQDPGQGLRLIYYSQIVNDFQKGDIAEGYSVSREKKESFPLTVTSAQKNPTAFYLCASRDLISPLHFGNGTRLTVT.

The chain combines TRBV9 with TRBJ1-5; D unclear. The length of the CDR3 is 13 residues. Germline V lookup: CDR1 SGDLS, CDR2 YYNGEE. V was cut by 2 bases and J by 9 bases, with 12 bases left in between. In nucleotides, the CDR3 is TGTGCCAGCAGCGTCATTGGTCCGGCGCCCCAGCATTTT. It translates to CASSVIGPAPQHF.

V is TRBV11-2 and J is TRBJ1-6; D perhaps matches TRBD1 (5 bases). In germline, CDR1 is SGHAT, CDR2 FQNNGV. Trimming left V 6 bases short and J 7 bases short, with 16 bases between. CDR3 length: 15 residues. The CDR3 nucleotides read TGTGCCAGCAGAAACCCGGGACCACTGAATTCACCCCTCCACTTT. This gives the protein CASRNPGPLNSPLHF.

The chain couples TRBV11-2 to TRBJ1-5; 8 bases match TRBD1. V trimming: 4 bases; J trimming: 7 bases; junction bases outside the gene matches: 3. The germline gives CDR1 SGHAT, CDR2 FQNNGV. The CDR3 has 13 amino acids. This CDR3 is CASSWTGLQPQHF. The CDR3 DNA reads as TGTGCCAGCAGCTGGACAGGGTTGCAGCCCCAGCATTTT.

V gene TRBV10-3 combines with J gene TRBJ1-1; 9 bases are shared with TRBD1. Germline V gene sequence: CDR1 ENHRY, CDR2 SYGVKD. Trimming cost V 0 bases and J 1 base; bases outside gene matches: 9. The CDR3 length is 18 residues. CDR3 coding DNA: TGTGCCATCAGTGAGTCTATCGCCGGGACAGGGAGGAACACTGAAGCTTTCTTT. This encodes CAISESIAGTGRNTEAFF.

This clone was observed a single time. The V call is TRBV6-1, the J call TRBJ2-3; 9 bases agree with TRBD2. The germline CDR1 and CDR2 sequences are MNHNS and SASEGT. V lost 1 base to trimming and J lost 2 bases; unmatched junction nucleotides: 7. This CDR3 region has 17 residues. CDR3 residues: CASSEDLAGADTDTQYF. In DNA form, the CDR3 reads TGTGCCAGCAGTGAAGACTTAGCGGGGGCTGACACAGATACGCAGTATTTT.

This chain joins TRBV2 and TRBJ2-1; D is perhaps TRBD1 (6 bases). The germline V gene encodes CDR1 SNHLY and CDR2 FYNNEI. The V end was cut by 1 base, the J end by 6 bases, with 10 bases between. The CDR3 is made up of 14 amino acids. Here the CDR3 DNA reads TGTGCCAGCAGTGAAGTCTTACAGGGCAATGAGCAGTTCTTC. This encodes CASSEVLQGNEQFF.